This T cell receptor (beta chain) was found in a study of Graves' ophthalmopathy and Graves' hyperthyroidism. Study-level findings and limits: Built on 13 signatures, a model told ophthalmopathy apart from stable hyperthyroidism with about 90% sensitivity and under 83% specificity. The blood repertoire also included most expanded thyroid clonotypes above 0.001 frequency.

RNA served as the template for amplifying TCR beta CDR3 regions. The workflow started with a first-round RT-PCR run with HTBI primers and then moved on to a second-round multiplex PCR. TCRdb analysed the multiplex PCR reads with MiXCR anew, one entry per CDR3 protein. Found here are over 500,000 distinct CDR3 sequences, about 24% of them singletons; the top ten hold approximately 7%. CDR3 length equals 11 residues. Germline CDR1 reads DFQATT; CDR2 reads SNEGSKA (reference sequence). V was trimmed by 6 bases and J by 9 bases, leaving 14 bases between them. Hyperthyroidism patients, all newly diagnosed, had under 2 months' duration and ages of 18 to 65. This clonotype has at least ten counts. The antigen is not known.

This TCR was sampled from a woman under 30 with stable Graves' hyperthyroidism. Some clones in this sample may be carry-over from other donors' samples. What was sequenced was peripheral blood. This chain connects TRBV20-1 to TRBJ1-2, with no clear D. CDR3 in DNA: TGCAGTGCCCCGGAAGCGCTTCGCTACACCTTC. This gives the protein CSAPEALRYTF.